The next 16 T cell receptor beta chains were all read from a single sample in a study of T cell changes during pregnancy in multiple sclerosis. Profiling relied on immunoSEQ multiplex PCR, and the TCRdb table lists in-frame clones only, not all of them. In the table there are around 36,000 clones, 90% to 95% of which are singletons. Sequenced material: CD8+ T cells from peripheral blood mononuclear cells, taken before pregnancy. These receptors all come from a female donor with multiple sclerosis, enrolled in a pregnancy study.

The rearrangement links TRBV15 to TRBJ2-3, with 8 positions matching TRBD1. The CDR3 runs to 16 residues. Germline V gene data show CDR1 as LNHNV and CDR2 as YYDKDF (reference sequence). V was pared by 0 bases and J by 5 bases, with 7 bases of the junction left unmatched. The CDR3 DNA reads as TGTGCCACCAGCAGAGAGGTTTTGACAGGGGAAGATACGCAGTATTTT. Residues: CATSREVLTGEDTQYF.

The CDR3 is CASGGGRGPGDGQFF. In DNA form, the CDR3 reads TGTGCCAGCGGGGGGGGCAGGGGGCCTGGGGATGGGCAGTTCTTC. This sequence joins TRBV2 and TRBJ2-1, with D possibly TRBD1 on 8 matching bases. The CDR3 is made up of 15 amino acids. The germline gives CDR1 SNHLY, CDR2 FYNNEI. The V gene lost 8 bases and the J gene lost 12 bases, with 26 bases spanning the gap.

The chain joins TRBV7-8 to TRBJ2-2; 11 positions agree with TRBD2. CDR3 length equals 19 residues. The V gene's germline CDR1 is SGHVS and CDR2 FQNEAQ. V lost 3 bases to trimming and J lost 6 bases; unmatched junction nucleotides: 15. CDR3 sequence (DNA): TGTGCCAGCAGCTTTGGGACTAGCGGTCCCGAAGGGGCCCCCGGGGAGCTGTTTTTT. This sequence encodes CASSFGTSGPEGAPGELFF.

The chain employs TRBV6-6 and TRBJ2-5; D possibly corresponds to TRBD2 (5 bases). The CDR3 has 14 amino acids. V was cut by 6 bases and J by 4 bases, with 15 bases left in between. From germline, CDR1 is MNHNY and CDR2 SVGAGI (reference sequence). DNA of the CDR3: TGTGCCAGCAGCCTACCAACCCGGGGAGAGACCCAGTACTTC. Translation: CASSLPTRGETQYF.

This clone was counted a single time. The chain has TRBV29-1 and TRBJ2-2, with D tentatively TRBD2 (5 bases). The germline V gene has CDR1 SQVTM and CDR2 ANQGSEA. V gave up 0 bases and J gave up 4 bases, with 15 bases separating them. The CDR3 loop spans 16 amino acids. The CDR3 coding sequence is TGCAGCGTTGAAGATCGGAGGATCGCGGGCACCGGGGAGCTGTTTTTT. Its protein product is CSVEDRRIAGTGELFF.

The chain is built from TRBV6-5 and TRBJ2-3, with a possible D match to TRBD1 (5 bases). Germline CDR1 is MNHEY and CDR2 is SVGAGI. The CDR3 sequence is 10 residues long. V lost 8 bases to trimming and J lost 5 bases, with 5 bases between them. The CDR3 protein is CASQGDTQYF. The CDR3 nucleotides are TGTGCCAGCCAGGGAGATACGCAGTATTTT.

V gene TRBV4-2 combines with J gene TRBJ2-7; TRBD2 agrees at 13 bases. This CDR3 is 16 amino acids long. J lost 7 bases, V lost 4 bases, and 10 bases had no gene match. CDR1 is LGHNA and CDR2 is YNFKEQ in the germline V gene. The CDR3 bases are TGTGCCAGCAGCCCAGGGTGGACTAGCGGGAGAGGGGAGCAGTACTTC. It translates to CASSPGWTSGRGEQYF.

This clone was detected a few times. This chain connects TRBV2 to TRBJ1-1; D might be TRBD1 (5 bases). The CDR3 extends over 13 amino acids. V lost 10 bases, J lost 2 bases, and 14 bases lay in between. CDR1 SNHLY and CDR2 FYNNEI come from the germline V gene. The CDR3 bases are TGTGCCACCCCTACAGGTCCCAACACTGAAGCTTTCTTT. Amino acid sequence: CATPTGPNTEAFF.

CDR3 coding DNA: TGTGCCAGCAGAAGATCCGGGACCCAGTACTTC. Its translation is CASRRSGTQYF. The V call is TRBV6-5, the J call TRBJ2-5, with D hard to call. CDR3 length: 11 amino acids. Trimming took 6 bases from V and 7 from J, leaving 9 bases between them. Germline CDR1 MNHEY, CDR2 SVGAGI.

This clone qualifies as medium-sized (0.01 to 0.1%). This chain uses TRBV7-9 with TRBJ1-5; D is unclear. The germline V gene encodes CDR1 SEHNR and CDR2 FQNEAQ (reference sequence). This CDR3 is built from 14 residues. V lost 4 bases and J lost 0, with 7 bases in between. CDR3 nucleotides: TGTGCCAGCAGCTACGGGAGTAGCAATCAGCCCCAGCATTTT. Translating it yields CASSYGSSNQPQHF.

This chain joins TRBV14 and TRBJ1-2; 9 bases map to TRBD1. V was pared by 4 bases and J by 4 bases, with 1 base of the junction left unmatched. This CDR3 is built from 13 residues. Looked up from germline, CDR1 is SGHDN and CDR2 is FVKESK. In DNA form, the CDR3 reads TGTGCCAGCAGCCTGGGACAGGGCTATGGCTACACCTTC. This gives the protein CASSLGQGYGYTF.

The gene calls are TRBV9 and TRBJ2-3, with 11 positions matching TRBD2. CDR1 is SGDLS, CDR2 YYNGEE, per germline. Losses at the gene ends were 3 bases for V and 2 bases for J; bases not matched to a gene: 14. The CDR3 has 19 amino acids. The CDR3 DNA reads TGTGCCAGCAGCGCCGAGGGGGGGACTAGCGGAACTAACACAGATACGCAGTATTTT. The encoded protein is CASSAEGGTSGTNTDTQYF.

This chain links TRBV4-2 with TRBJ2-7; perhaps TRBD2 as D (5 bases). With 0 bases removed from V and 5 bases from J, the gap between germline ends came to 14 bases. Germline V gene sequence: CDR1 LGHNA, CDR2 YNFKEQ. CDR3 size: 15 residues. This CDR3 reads CASSQESGSSHEQYF. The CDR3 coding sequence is TGTGCCAGCAGCCAAGAATCGGGGTCAAGCCACGAGCAGTACTTC.

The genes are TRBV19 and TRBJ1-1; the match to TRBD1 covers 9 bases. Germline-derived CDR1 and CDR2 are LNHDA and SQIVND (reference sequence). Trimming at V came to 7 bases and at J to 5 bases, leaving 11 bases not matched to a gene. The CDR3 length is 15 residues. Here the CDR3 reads CASTYGTGLGTEAFF. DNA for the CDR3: TGTGCCAGTACCTATGGGACAGGGCTGGGGACTGAAGCTTTCTTT.

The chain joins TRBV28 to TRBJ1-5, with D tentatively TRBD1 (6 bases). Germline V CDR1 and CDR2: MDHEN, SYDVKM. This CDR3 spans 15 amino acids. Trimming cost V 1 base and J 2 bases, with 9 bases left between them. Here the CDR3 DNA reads TGTGCCAGCAGTTTATCAGGGGTCGGCAATCAGCCCCAGCATTTT. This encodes CASSLSGVGNQPQHF.

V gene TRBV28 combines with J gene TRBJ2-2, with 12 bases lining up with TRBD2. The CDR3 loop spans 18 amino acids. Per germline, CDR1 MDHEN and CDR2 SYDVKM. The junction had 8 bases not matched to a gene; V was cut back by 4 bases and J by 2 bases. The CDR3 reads CASSSTQGLAGNTGELFF. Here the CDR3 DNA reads TGTGCCAGCAGTTCAACACAGGGACTAGCGGGTAACACCGGGGAGCTGTTTTTT.